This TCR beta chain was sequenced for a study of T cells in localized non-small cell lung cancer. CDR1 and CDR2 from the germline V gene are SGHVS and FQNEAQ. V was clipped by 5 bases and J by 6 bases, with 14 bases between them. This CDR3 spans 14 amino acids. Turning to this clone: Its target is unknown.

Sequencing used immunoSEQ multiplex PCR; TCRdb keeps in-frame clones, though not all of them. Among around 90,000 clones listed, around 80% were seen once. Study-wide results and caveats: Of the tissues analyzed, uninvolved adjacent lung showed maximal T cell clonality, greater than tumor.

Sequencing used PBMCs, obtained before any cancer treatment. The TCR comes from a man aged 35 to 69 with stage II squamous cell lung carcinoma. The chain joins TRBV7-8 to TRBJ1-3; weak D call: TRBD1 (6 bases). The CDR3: CASSRGGEANTIYF. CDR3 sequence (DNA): TGTGCCAGCAGCCGCGGGGGCGAGGCAAACACCATATATTTT.